The 15 T cell receptor beta chains listed next were all sequenced from one sample in a study of blood T cell repertoires in COVID-19 (TCRdb year 2020). The library was produced with the immunoSEQ multiplex PCR assay. TCRdb stores this immuneACCESS table with in-frame sequences only. Part of the clones is absent; in the studies checked, under half of the shortfall reflects unresolved V genes, and no reason is known for the rest. The sample includes nearly 350,000 clones, with about 89% observed a single time. The ten largest clones capture 6% to 7% of the sample. Sequencing was performed on peripheral blood. The source is a woman aged 45 to 65 with COVID-19, enrolled during active disease.

The chain employs TRBV27 and TRBJ2-7; 10 positions match TRBD2. This CDR3 region has 16 residues. Germline V gives CDR1 MNHEY, CDR2 SMNVEV (reference sequence). The V gene end was trimmed by 4 bases and the J gene end by 4 bases; junction bases not matched to a gene: 10. The CDR3 DNA is TGTGCCAGCAGTTCGACCTTGGGACTAGCGCGGTACGAGCAGTACTTC. As protein: CASSSTLGLARYEQYF.

This clone was counted a few times. The CDR3 spells CASSLLAGLYNEQFF. CDR3 DNA sequence: TGTGCCAGCAGCTTGTTAGCGGGGTTATACAATGAGCAGTTCTTC. The chain is built from TRBV5-5 and TRBJ2-1, with 8 positions matching TRBD2. Per germline, CDR1 SGHKS and CDR2 YYEKEE (reference sequence). There are 15 residues in the CDR3. The V gene end was trimmed by 1 base and the J gene end by 4 bases; junction bases not matched to a gene: 4.

This chain connects TRBV7-9 to TRBJ1-5, with 10 bases fitting TRBD1. Germline V gene lookup returns CDR1 SEHNR and CDR2 FQNEAQ (reference sequence). This CDR3 region has 13 residues. Trimming cost V 5 bases and J 7 bases; bases outside gene matches: 2. This CDR3 reads CASSGTGAQPQHF. CDR3 coding DNA: TGTGCCAGCAGCGGGACAGGGGCGCAGCCCCAGCATTTT.

This chain joins TRBV19 and TRBJ2-2, with no clear D. The CDR3 is 16 amino acids. Trimming took 5 bases from V and 1 from J, leaving 14 bases between them. CDR1 and CDR2 from the germline V gene are LNHDA and SQIVND (reference sequence). The CDR3 DNA follows: TGTGCCAGTAGTCCCTTCCGGGTCCTGAACACCGGGGAGCTGTTTTTT. Translation gives CASSPFRVLNTGELFF.

The chain couples TRBV25-1 to TRBJ2-7; no firm D call. This CDR3 has 14 amino acids. CDR1 is MGHDK and CDR2 is SYGVNS in the germline V gene. The V end lost 1 base, the J end lost 5 bases, and 12 bases lay between the germline ends. The CDR3 DNA reads TGTGCCAGCAGTGAATCTTTCGGAGCCCACGAGCAGTACTTC. This translates into CASSESFGAHEQYF.

The rearrangement joins TRBV3-1 (or the pseudogene TRBV3-2) to TRBJ1-5; TRBD1 aligns across 9 bases. The CDR3 covers 19 residues. Trimming removed 6 bases from V and 0 bases from J; junction bases left unmatched: 15. The germline V gene encodes CDR1 LGHDT and CDR2 YNNKEL (reference sequence). The chain's CDR3 is CASRATRTGGTHSNQPQHF. CDR3 bases: TGTGCCAGCAGGGCTACTAGAACAGGGGGCACACATAGCAATCAGCCCCAGCATTTT.

The J gene is TRBJ1-6, the V gene TRBV11-2; the D gene is possibly TRBD1 (6 bases). CDR1 is SGHAT and CDR2 is FQNNGV in the germline V gene. V lost 3 bases and J lost 1, with 13 bases in between. The CDR3 length is 17 residues. The CDR3 nucleotides are TGTGCCAGCAGCTTCCCCCAGGGGTGGTCCTATAATTCACCCCTCCACTTT. Translating gives CASSFPQGWSYNSPLHF.

This chain joins TRBV4-1 and TRBJ2-3; TRBD2 agrees at 15 bases. The junction had 7 bases not matched to a gene; V was cut back by 6 bases and J by 0 bases. CDR3 length equals 18 residues. The germline gives CDR1 MGHRA, CDR2 YSYEKL. CDR3 sequence: CASSRSGTSGGSTDTQYF. The CDR3 region has the DNA TGCGCCAGCAGTCGGTCCGGGACTAGCGGGGGGAGCACAGATACGCAGTATTTT.

V gene TRBV6-4 combines with J gene TRBJ2-7; TRBD2 matches 7 bases. J lost 6 bases, V lost 0 bases, and 11 bases had no gene match. Germline V gene sequence: CDR1 MRHNA, CDR2 SNTAGT. The CDR3 length is 16 residues. As DNA, the CDR3 is TGTGCCAGCAGTGACTCGCTTTGGACTAGATGGCTCGAGCAGTACTTC. This translates into CASSDSLWTRWLEQYF.

The rearrangement joins TRBV6-1 to TRBJ1-3; D gene unclear. The CDR3 is 18 residues long. V was clipped by 2 bases and J by 0 bases, with 17 bases between them. Per germline, CDR1 MNHNS and CDR2 SASEGT. DNA of the CDR3: TGTGCCAGCAGTGAATTTCTAGCCCATGGGAGCTCTGGAAACACCATATATTTT. This gives the protein CASSEFLAHGSSGNTIYF.

V usage is TRBV18 and J usage is TRBJ2-3; 8 positions agree with TRBD1. This CDR3 is built from 15 residues. CDR1 is KGHSH, CDR2 LQKENI, per germline. J gave up 2 bases and V 3 bases, and 4 bases lay outside the gene matches. The CDR3 coding sequence is TGTGCCAGCTCACCTGGGACAGGTCTCACAGATACGCAGTATTTT. Residues: CASSPGTGLTDTQYF.

The CDR3 region has the DNA TGTGCCAGCAGTCAAAGCGGACGTACAGGGTTCCACACCTTC. Translating gives CASSQSGRTGFHTF. This chain joins TRBV6-2 or TRBV6-3 and TRBJ1-2, with D possibly TRBD1 on 6 matching bases. This CDR3 spans 14 amino acids. CDR1 is MNHEY and CDR2 is SVGEGT in the germline V gene. Trimming pared 5 bases from V and 12 bases from J, leaving 22 bases between.

The chain joins TRBV12-2 to TRBJ2-1; whether TRBD2, the table's D call, matches the DNA was not checked. TRBV12-2 is a listed pseudogene. The CDR3 is 21 amino acids. CDR3 bases: TGTGCAAGTCGCTTAGGGTGGCTAGCGGGAGTTCCCGGCGGAACAAGCGATGAGCAGTTCTTC. This sequence encodes CASRLGWLAGVPGGTSDEQFF.

The chain uses TRBV14 and TRBJ2-3, with 7 nucleotides matching TRBD1. Germline V gene lookup returns CDR1 SGHDN and CDR2 FVKESK. The CDR3 runs 16 residues. Trimming took 0 bases from V and 0 from J; bases not matched to a gene: 3. The CDR3 protein is CASSQDPGQSTDTQYF. The CDR3 bases are TGTGCCAGCAGCCAAGACCCGGGACAGAGCACAGATACGCAGTATTTT.

This clone was seen just once. J is TRBJ2-7 and V is TRBV7-9, with TRBD2 identical over 9 bases. Germline V gene data show CDR1 as SEHNR and CDR2 as FQNEAQ (reference sequence). The CDR3 spans 14 residues. With 6 bases clipped from V and 0 bases from J, the junction kept 3 bases outside the gene matches. The CDR3 loop reads CASSHSGSSYEQYF. In DNA form, the CDR3 reads TGTGCCAGCAGTCATAGCGGGAGCTCCTACGAGCAGTACTTC.